This T cell receptor (beta chain) appears in the sequencing data of a study of blood T cell repertoires in COVID-19. Clones were sequenced by immunoSEQ multiplex PCR, and TCRdb holds only the in-frame ones, with some missing. The table includes roughly 460,000 clones, around 90% detected once. The CDR3 runs 13 residues. Germline V gene data show CDR1 as LNHDA and CDR2 as SQIVND (reference sequence). V was cut by 10 bases and J by 3 bases, with 13 bases left in between. The sequenced sample consisted of peripheral blood. The rearrangement uses TRBV19 and TRBJ2-1; D unresolved. The receptor's source is a man between 18 and 29 years old with COVID-19, enrolled during active disease. The CDR3 region is CATSSDNYNEQFF. DNA for the CDR3: TGTGCCACCTCTTCCGACAACTACAATGAGCAGTTCTTC.